This passage covers 12 T cell receptor beta chains from one sample sequenced in a study of cytomegalovirus exposure and HLA in healthy donors. The PCR was carried out with 60 Vbeta primers and 13 Jbeta primers. Profiling relied on immunoSEQ multiplex PCR, and the TCRdb table lists in-frame clones only, not all of them. This sample has some 140,000 clones, with over 60% found just once. Sequencing was carried out using PBMCs. The receptors originated from a male donor in good health and CMV-seropositive.

V is TRBV6-5 and J is TRBJ2-7; TRBD1 agrees at 8 bases. The germline gives CDR1 MNHEY, CDR2 SVGAGI. This CDR3 comprises 15 residues. Germline trimming cut 6 bases from V and 3 bases from J; bases unmatched to any gene: 10. In DNA form, the CDR3 reads TGTGCCAGCAGACTCATCCAGGGGGCTGGCTACGAGCAGTACTTC. Residues: CASRLIQGAGYEQYF.

The chain employs TRBV5-6 and TRBJ1-5, with 9 nucleotides matching TRBD1. Germline-derived CDR1 and CDR2 are SGHDT and YYEEEE. CDR3 length: 16 residues. V lost 4 bases and J lost 2; bases outside the gene matches: 7. The CDR3 reads CASSPGQGPGNQPQHF. As DNA, the CDR3 is TGTGCCAGCAGCCCGGGACAGGGCCCTGGCAATCAGCCCCAGCATTTT.

In nucleotides, the CDR3 is TGTGCCAGCAGCCCCTGGACAGGGGAGACCCAGTACTTC. This encodes CASSPWTGETQYF. This chain uses TRBV7-2 with TRBJ2-5, with 8 bases that match TRBD1. After removal of 5 bases from V and 5 bases from J, the junction contained 4 bases not matched to a gene. There are 13 residues in the CDR3. Per germline, CDR1 SGHTA and CDR2 FQGNSA.

The chain links TRBV7-9 to TRBJ1-6, with a possible D match to TRBD1 (6 bases). The V gene's germline CDR1 is SEHNR and CDR2 FQNEAQ (reference sequence). This CDR3 spans 15 amino acids. Trimming took 5 bases from V and 6 from J, leaving 14 bases between them. The CDR3 nucleotides are TGTGCCAGCAGCCCATCCACAGGGAGTAATTCACCCCTCCACTTT. Amino acids: CASSPSTGSNSPLHF.

The rearrangement uses TRBV4-2 and TRBJ2-1; D call uncertain. Trimming took 0 bases from V and 0 from J, leaving 6 bases between them. The V gene's germline CDR1 is LGHNA and CDR2 YNFKEQ. CDR3 length: 15 amino acids. The CDR3 DNA sequence: TGTGCCAGCAGCCAAGACCCCAGCTCCTACAATGAGCAGTTCTTC. Protein product: CASSQDPSSYNEQFF.

This clone was seen more than once but under ten times. The chain employs TRBV4-2 and TRBJ2-3; TRBD1 might be the D (6 bases). The CDR3 has 15 amino acids. The germline CDR1 and CDR2 sequences are LGHNA and YNFKEQ. Trimming cost V 0 bases and J 5 bases, with 12 bases left between them. CDR3 sequence reads: CASSQDSSRGDTQYF. The CDR3 DNA reads as TGTGCCAGCAGCCAAGATAGTAGCAGGGGAGATACGCAGTATTTT.

J is TRBJ2-7 and V is TRBV7-2; possible D gene TRBD1, 6 bases. This CDR3 contains 14 residues. V lost 5 bases and J 2 bases, leaving 13 bases between the germline ends. Germline V gene sequence: CDR1 SGHTA, CDR2 FQGNSA. The DNA of the CDR3 is TGTGCCAGCAGCGTGACAGGTTTGGCCTACGAGCAGTACTTC. Residues: CASSVTGLAYEQYF.

In DNA, the CDR3 is TGCGCCAGCAGTTCACCCGCCGGGACAGTTAGCTTTGAAGCTTTCTTT. This sequence encodes CASSSPAGTVSFEAFF. The chain combines TRBV5-1 with TRBJ1-1, with TRBD1 matching over 7 bases. V gave up 5 bases and J gave up 7 bases; unmatched junction bases: 17. The germline gives CDR1 SGHRS, CDR2 YFSETQ. The CDR3 length is 16 residues. Looking up the rest from reference TRBV5-1 and TRBJ1-1 gives the full variable domain: KAGVTQTPRYLIKTRGQQVTLSCSPISGHRSVSWYQQTPGQGLQFLFEYFSETQRNKGNFPGRFSGRQFSNSRSEMNVSTLELGDSALYLCASSSPAGTVSFEAFFGQGTRLTVV.

The CDR3 DNA sequence: TGTGCCAGCAGCCATCGACAGGGATGGGACGAGCAGTACTTC. Its translation is CASSHRQGWDEQYF. The rearrangement joins TRBV6-6 to TRBJ2-7; 7 bases map to TRBD1. The CDR3 has 14 amino acids. The V and J ends lost 6 bases and 5 bases, in that order; junction bases with no gene match: 10. Germline-derived CDR1 and CDR2 are MNHNY and SVGAGI (reference sequence).

This clone was recorded a few times. This chain connects TRBV4-1 to TRBJ1-4; 7 bases align to TRBD1. The CDR3 extends over 15 amino acids. With V trimmed by 1 base and J by 7 bases, 6 bases remained unmatched. CDR1 MGHRA and CDR2 YSYEKL come from the germline V gene. CDR3 sequence: CASSQADREAEKLFF. The CDR3 nucleotides read TGCGCCAGCAGCCAAGCCGACAGGGAGGCTGAAAAACTGTTTTTT.

The J gene is TRBJ2-7, the V gene TRBV4-2, with 9 bases matching TRBD2. CDR3 length: 15 residues. Germline V gene lookup returns CDR1 LGHNA and CDR2 YNFKEQ. V lost 5 bases to trimming and J lost 2 bases; unmatched junction nucleotides: 7. This CDR3 reads CASSGGGGGAYEQYF. The CDR3 nucleotides are TGTGCCAGCAGCGGGGGCGGCGGGGGGGCCTACGAGCAGTACTTC.

This chain uses TRBV11-3 with TRBJ2-2; 9 positions agree with TRBD2. J was trimmed by 6 bases and V by 1 base; bases with no gene match: 0. Germline V gives CDR1 SGHNT, CDR2 YENEEA. The CDR3 contains 14 residues. The CDR3 sequence is CASSLGLAAGELFF. The CDR3 region has the DNA TGTGCCAGCAGCTTAGGACTAGCGGCCGGGGAGCTGTTTTTT.